This TCR beta chain was documented in a study of cytotoxic CD8 clonotypes in ibrutinib-treated CLL. With respect to this clone: What it binds is unknown.

Broader study findings: Clonality correlated strongly with circulating CD8+ T cells and exceeded age-matched healthy donors at baseline. Among the clonotypes, public ones were uncommon and contracted or held stable on treatment.

TCRdb's table, derived via immunoSEQ multiplex PCR, lists solely in-frame clones and lacks some. The repertoire holds some 28,000 clones, about 62% seen once, with around 15% in the top ten. The TCR was taken from a human donor with chronic lymphocytic leukemia. The sequencing used PBMCs, collected before ibrutinib treatment.

The CDR3 bases are TGTGCCAGCAGTGAGGTGACAGGGGTTTACGGCGAGCAGTACTTC. This codes for CASSEVTGVYGEQYF. This chain uses TRBV25-1 with TRBJ2-7, with TRBD1 matching 8 bases. The germline gives CDR1 MGHDK, CDR2 SYGVNS. V was clipped by 3 bases and J by 6 bases; unmatched bases: 10. CDR3 length: 15 amino acids.